This T cell receptor (beta chain) was identified during a study of blood T cell repertoires in COVID-19. Looking at the study overall: COVID-19 samples, acute and convalescent, were from the United States, Italy and Spain.

Deletions cut 5 bases from V and 4 bases from J, with 7 bases between. This CDR3 is built from 12 residues. Germline V gene data show CDR1 as WNHNN and CDR2 as SYGVQD (reference sequence). The assay was immunoSEQ multiplex PCR, and TCRdb's table has in-frame clones only and misses some. Of over 300,000 clones listed, just over 85% are singletons. Which cohort a participant joined came from the clinical history participants gave. Donors in Cohort 3 who had recovered were those with two negative PCRs, healthcare professional clearance, or resolution of their symptoms. V usage is TRBV10-1 and J usage is TRBJ2-3; D uncertain. The clonotype was recovered from a woman between 18 and 30 years old who had recovered from COVID-19. The specimen sequenced was PBMCs or T cells enriched from blood (not recorded which). As DNA, the CDR3 is TGCGCCAGCAGTATTGGCCCAGATACGCAGTATTTT. Protein sequence: CASSIGPDTQYF.